The next 21 T cell receptor beta chains were all read from a single sample in a study of blood T cell repertoires in COVID-19. Sequencing was performed with immunoSEQ multiplex PCR; in TCRdb, only in-frame clones are kept and a portion is missing. The table shows 85,000 to 90,000 clones, with more than 65% occurring only once. The specimen sequenced was peripheral blood. These receptors all stem from a man between 70 and 80 years old with acute or convalescent COVID-19.

The chain recombines TRBV18 with TRBJ2-7; TRBD1 matches 8 bases. CDR3 length: 13 residues. J was trimmed by 6 bases and V by 4 bases; bases with no gene match: 5. Germline CDR1 reads KGHSH; CDR2 reads LQKENI. The CDR3, as DNA: TGTGCCAGCTCACGGGACAGGAAGGGCGAGCAGTACGTC. Its translation: CASSRDRKGEQYV.

The chain combines TRBV10-3 with TRBJ1-1, with D hard to call. Germline assignment: CDR1 ENHRY and CDR2 SYGVKD. V was trimmed by 10 bases and J by 3 bases, leaving 15 bases between them. The CDR3 covers 13 residues. The CDR3 sequence is CATLQREDTEAFF. DNA for the CDR3: TGTGCCACCCTGCAACGGGAAGACACTGAAGCTTTCTTT.

The genes are TRBV5-1 and TRBJ2-1, with 14 bases lining up with TRBD2. J gave up 7 bases and V 4 bases, and 7 bases lay outside the gene matches. The CDR3 totals 16 residues. CDR1 SGHRS and CDR2 YFSETQ come from the germline V gene. The CDR3 nucleotides are TGCGCCAGCAGCCACACCGGGACTAGCGGGGGAAATGAGCAGTTCTTC. Amino acid sequence: CASSHTGTSGGNEQFF.

This clone was detected a few times. The rearrangement uses TRBV5-5 and TRBJ1-6; 7 positions match TRBD1. This CDR3 spans 15 amino acids. After removal of 4 bases from V and 5 bases from J, the junction contained 6 bases not matched to a gene. In germline, CDR1 is SGHKS, CDR2 YYEKEE (reference sequence). The CDR3 nucleotides are TGTGCCAGCAGCCTGGGGACAGTAAATAATTCACCCCTCCACTTT. Translation gives CASSLGTVNNSPLHF.

This clone was observed a handful of times. The V gene is TRBV7-9, the J gene TRBJ1-1; D may be TRBD1 (5 bases). The CDR3 contains 16 residues. The germline V and J ends were trimmed by 4 bases and 4 bases, with 19 bases remaining between them. Germline CDR1 reads SEHNR; CDR2 reads FQNEAQ (reference sequence). CDR3 coding DNA: TGTGCCAGCAGCTCTTCCATAGCAGGGTTAATCACTGAAGCTTTCTTT. It encodes CASSSSIAGLITEAFF. Full variable domain (rest looked up from reference TRBV7-9 and TRBJ1-1): DTGVSQNPRHKITKRGQNVTFRCDPISEHNRLYWYRQTLGQGPEFLTYFQNEAQLEKSRLLSDRFSAERPKGSFSTLEIQRTEQGDSAMYLCASSSSIAGLITEAFFGQGTRLTVV.

This clone was counted a few times. The V call is TRBV27, the J call TRBJ1-1; 8 nucleotides line up with TRBD1. The CDR3 runs 14 residues. V lost 6 bases and J lost 1; bases outside the gene matches: 4. The germline V gene encodes CDR1 MNHEY and CDR2 SMNVEV (reference sequence). The CDR3, as DNA: TGTGCCAGCAGGGACAGGGTGGGGAACACTGAAGCTTTCTTT. Its translation is CASRDRVGNTEAFF.

For the CDR3, the DNA is TGTGCCAGCAGAGGGGGGACAGGGTCCTCACCCCTCCACTTT. Its protein product is CASRGGTGSSPLHF. The chain carries TRBV6-5 and TRBJ1-6; TRBD1 matches 9 bases. CDR1 and CDR2 from the germline V gene are MNHEY and SVGAGI. CDR3 size: 14 residues. V dropped 6 bases and J dropped 10; count of bases not matched to a gene: 7.

V gene TRBV7-9 combines with J gene TRBJ2-1, with TRBD2 identical over 10 bases. This CDR3 is 15 amino acids long. Germline CDR1 reads SEHNR; CDR2 reads FQNEAQ (reference sequence). V lost 7 bases, J lost 2 bases, and 5 bases stayed unmatched. The CDR3 is CASIRAGGTYNEQFF. CDR3 nucleotides: TGTGCCAGCATCCGAGCGGGGGGGACCTACAATGAGCAGTTCTTC.

This clone has a handful of counts. V usage is TRBV11-3 and J usage is TRBJ1-5; perhaps TRBD1 as D (6 bases). Germline V gene lookup returns CDR1 SGHNT and CDR2 YENEEA. The CDR3 runs to 17 residues. V lost 5 bases to trimming and J lost 0 bases, with 17 bases between them. CDR3 loop: CASSRGHPDNSNQPQHF. CDR3 nucleotide sequence: TGTGCCAGCAGCCGGGGACACCCTGACAATAGCAATCAGCCCCAGCATTTT.

This clone was observed a handful of times. The chain combines TRBV15 with TRBJ2-7; possibly TRBD2 for D (6 bases). From germline, CDR1 is LNHNV and CDR2 YYDKDF (reference sequence). The CDR3 loop spans 16 amino acids. V lost 6 bases, J lost 2 bases, and 20 bases lay in between. The CDR3 DNA reads TGTGCCACCAGTCACGCCGGGGGTCTTGGGCCCTACGAGCAGTACGTC. Protein sequence: CATSHAGGLGPYEQYV.

The chain is built from TRBV21-1 and TRBJ2-7; TRBD1, the table's D call, lacks a check against the DNA. TRBV21-1 counts as a pseudogene. CDR3 length equals 17 residues. For the CDR3, the DNA is TGTGCCAGCAGCAAAGTATTTCTTAGGGACAGGGGCCACGAGCAGTACTTC. Protein sequence: CASSKVFLRDRGHEQYF.

This clone appeared once. V gene TRBV6-5 combines with J gene TRBJ1-1; the D gene is possibly TRBD1 (5 bases). Trimming removed 7 bases from V and 3 bases from J, with 15 bases in between. The CDR3 is 14 residues long. CDR1 is MNHEY and CDR2 is SVGAGI in the germline V gene. The CDR3 protein is CASILGGGYTEAFF. In DNA, the CDR3 is TGTGCCAGCATTCTCGGGGGGGGTTACACTGAAGCTTTCTTT.

The chain is built from TRBV5-1 and TRBJ2-3, with 14 nucleotides matching TRBD2. CDR1 is SGHRS and CDR2 is YFSETQ in the germline V gene. The CDR3 sequence is 16 residues long. J was trimmed by 3 bases and V by 3 bases; bases with no gene match: 3. The CDR3 loop reads CASSYGLAGGTDTQYF. The CDR3 DNA reads as TGCGCCAGCAGCTACGGACTAGCGGGGGGAACAGATACGCAGTATTTT.

This chain links TRBV19 with TRBJ2-3; 11 positions agree with TRBD2. This CDR3 comprises 17 residues. The germline CDR1 and CDR2 sequences are LNHDA and SQIVND (reference sequence). Trimming removed 5 bases from V and 5 bases from J; junction bases left unmatched: 12. The CDR3 sequence: CASSPQRLAGFLDTQYF. DNA of the CDR3: TGTGCCAGTAGTCCTCAAAGACTAGCGGGGTTCTTAGATACGCAGTATTTT.

This clone was picked up one time. The CDR3, as DNA: TGTGCCAGTAGTGCGGGGAGAGTAAAACTGTTTTTT. This gives the protein CASSAGRVKLFF. This sequence joins TRBV19 and TRBJ1-4, with D hard to call. Looked up from germline, CDR1 is LNHDA and CDR2 is SQIVND (reference sequence). The CDR3 runs 12 residues. The V gene lost 5 bases and the J gene lost 10 bases, with 11 bases spanning the gap. Combining the CDR3 with reference TRBV19 and TRBJ1-4 gives the whole variable domain DGGITQSPKYLFRKEGQNVTLSCEQNLNHDAMYWYRQDPGQGLRLIYYSQIVNDFQKGDIAEGYSVSREKKESFPLTVTSAQKNPTAFYLCASSAGRVKLFFGSGTQLSVL.

This clone was seen only a few times. J is TRBJ1-2 and V is TRBV24-1; 7 bases fit TRBD1. Germline CDR1 and CDR2: KGHDR and SFDVKD. The CDR3 loop spans 11 amino acids. The V gene end was trimmed by 8 bases and the J gene end by 6 bases; junction bases not matched to a gene: 2. CDR3 loop: CATKGAHGYTF. CDR3 nucleotide sequence: TGTGCCACCAAGGGGGCGCATGGCTACACCTTC.

The chain uses TRBV5-6 and TRBJ1-6, with 9 positions matching TRBD1. The CDR3 is 16 amino acids. Germline CDR1 is SGHDT and CDR2 is YYEEEE. The V gene end was trimmed by 4 bases and the J gene end by 10 bases; junction bases not matched to a gene: 12. The CDR3 DNA is TGTGCCAGCAGCAGAAACCGGGACAGGGTGGAATCACCCCTCCACTTT. It encodes CASSRNRDRVESPLHF.

There are a few counts of this clone. The J gene is TRBJ1-6, the V gene TRBV19, with a weak D call TRBD1 (5 bases). The V and J ends lost 3 bases and 5 bases respectively, with 11 bases between them. In germline, CDR1 is LNHDA, CDR2 SQIVND (reference sequence). CDR3 length equals 15 residues. The CDR3 bases are TGTGCCAGTAGTATTGATGTCAGGGATAATTCACCCCTCCACTTT. Its translation: CASSIDVRDNSPLHF. Looking up the rest from reference TRBV19 and TRBJ1-6 gives the full variable domain: DGGITQSPKYLFRKEGQNVTLSCEQNLNHDAMYWYRQDPGQGLRLIYYSQIVNDFQKGDIAEGYSVSREKKESFPLTVTSAQKNPTAFYLCASSIDVRDNSPLHFGNGTRLTVT.

The chain joins TRBV18 to TRBJ2-5; TRBD2 might be the D (6 bases). Looked up from germline, CDR1 is KGHSH and CDR2 is LQKENI. V lost 6 bases, J lost 5 bases, and 19 bases lay in between. The CDR3 contains 15 residues. As DNA, the CDR3 is TGTGCCAGCTCCACCGCGGGGTCCGGGAAGGAGACCCAGTACTTC. It is translated as CASSTAGSGKETQYF. The whole variable domain, filled in from reference TRBV18 and TRBJ2-5, reads NAGVMQNPRHLVRRRGQEARLRCSPMKGHSHVYWYRQLPEEGLKFMVYLQKENIIDESGMPKERFSAEFPKEGPSILRIQQVVRGDSAAYFCASSTAGSGKETQYFGPGTRLLVL.

The chain combines TRBV28 with TRBJ1-6; D is perhaps TRBD1 (5 bases). V dropped 6 bases and J dropped 5 bases, with 14 bases sitting between them. The CDR3 is 15 residues long. The germline CDR1 and CDR2 sequences are MDHEN and SYDVKM. CDR3 residues: CASRTAGPNNSPLHF. Here the CDR3 DNA reads TGTGCCAGCAGAACAGCGGGACCCAATAATTCACCCCTCCACTTT.

The chain uses TRBV6-1 and TRBJ1-2, with TRBD1 matching 7 bases. CDR3 length: 14 amino acids. In germline, CDR1 is MNHNS, CDR2 SASEGT. The ends lost 1 base at V and 7 bases at J; junction bases unmatched: 6. CDR3 DNA sequence: TGTGCCAGCAGTGAAGGCAGGGGGATGGGTGGCTACACCTTC. Amino acid sequence: CASSEGRGMGGYTF.